In its sample, the clone carrying this T cell receptor (beta chain) ranks as medium-sized. 5'RACE with constant-segment primers built TCRalpha and TCRbeta cDNA libraries with UMIs. TCRdb passed the 5' RACE reads through MiXCR, listing each CDR3 protein once. The sample carries around 55,000 distinct CDR3 sequences, roughly 9.5% recorded once. This entry comes from a study of T-cell memory formation after mild COVID-19. The CDR3 contains 15 residues. V was pared by 1 base and J by 6 bases, with 6 bases of the junction left unmatched. Germline CDR1 is SGHAT and CDR2 is FQNNGV. The source is a man between 18 and 29 years old who had mild COVID-19 (a few samples of this study predate the infection). Cell type and time point are not known. The chain is built from TRBV11-2 and TRBJ2-1; 7 bases are shared with TRBD1. Sequenced material: PBMCs or a T cell subset sorted from them (not recorded which). The CDR3 here is CASSLGWTGINEQFF. DNA of the CDR3: TGTGCCAGCAGCTTAGGGTGGACAGGTATCAATGAGCAGTTCTTC.